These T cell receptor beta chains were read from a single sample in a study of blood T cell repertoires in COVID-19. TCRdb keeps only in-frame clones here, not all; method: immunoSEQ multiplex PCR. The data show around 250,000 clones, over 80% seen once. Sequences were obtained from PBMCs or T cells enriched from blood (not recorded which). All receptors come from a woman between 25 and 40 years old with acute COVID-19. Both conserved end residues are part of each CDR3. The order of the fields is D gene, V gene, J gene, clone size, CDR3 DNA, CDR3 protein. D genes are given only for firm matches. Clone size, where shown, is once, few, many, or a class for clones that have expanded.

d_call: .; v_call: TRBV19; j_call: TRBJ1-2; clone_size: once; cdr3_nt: TGTGCCAGTAGTATCCCCCCGGCGGGGATATTCGGCTACACCTTC; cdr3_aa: CASSIPPAGIFGYTF
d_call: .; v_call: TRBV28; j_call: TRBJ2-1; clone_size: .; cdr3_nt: TGTGCCAGCAGTTTAAGAGCGAAGGATGAGCAGTTCTTC; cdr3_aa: CASSLRAKDEQFF
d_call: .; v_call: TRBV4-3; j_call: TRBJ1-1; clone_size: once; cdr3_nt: TGCGCCAGCAGCCAAGACAGGGGCCTGTTGAACACTGAAGCTTTCTTT; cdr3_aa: CASSQDRGLLNTEAFF
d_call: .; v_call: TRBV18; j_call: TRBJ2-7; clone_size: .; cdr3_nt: TGTGCCAGCTCACCACCCTCCGGGGACGAGCAGTACTTC; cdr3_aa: CASSPPSGDEQYF
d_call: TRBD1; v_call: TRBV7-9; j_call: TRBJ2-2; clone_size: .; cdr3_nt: TGTGCCAGCAGCTTAGCACAGGGGGTAGCCGGGGAGCTGTTTTTT; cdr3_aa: CASSLAQGVAGELFF
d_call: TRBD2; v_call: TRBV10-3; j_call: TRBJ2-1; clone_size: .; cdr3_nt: TGTGCCATCGGGAGACTAGCCTCCTACAATGAGCAGTTCTTC; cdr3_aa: CAIGRLASYNEQFF
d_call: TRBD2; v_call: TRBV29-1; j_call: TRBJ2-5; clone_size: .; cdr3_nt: TGCAGCGTTGTTAGGCGGGAGGGCCCGGAGACCCAGTACTTC; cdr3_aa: CSVVRREGPETQYF
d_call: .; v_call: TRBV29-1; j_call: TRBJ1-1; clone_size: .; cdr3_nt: TGCAGCGTTGCATTTGCGGGCGCGTACACTGAAGCTTTCTTT; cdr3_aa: CSVAFAGAYTEAFF
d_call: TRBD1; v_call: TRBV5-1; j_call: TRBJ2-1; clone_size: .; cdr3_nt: TGCGCCAGCAGCAGGGACAGGGCCAATGAGCAGTTCTTC; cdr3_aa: CASSRDRANEQFF
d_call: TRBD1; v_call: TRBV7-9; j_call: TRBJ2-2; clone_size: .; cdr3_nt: TGTGCCAGCAGCTTACAGGGGGCAGACACCGGGGAGCTGTTTTTT; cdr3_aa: CASSLQGADTGELFF
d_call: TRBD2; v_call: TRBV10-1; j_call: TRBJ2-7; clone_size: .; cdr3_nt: TGCGCCAGCAGTGAGTCGCTAGCGGGAGAGGTCGGTTACGAGCAGTACTTC; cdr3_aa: CASSESLAGEVGYEQYF
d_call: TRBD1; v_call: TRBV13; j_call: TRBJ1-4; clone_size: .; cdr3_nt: TGTGCCAGCAGCCCCGGGACAGGGACTGAAAAACTGTTTTTT; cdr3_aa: CASSPGTGTEKLFF
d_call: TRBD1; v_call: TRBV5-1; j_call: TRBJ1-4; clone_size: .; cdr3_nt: TGCGCCAGCAGCTCCCGGGACAGTGATAATGAAAAACTGTTTTTT; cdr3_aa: CASSSRDSDNEKLFF
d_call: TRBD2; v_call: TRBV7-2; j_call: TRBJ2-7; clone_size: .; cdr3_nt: TGTGCCAGCAGCTTAGCGGGACTAGCGGGAGCCGAGCAGTACTTC; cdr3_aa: CASSLAGLAGAEQYF
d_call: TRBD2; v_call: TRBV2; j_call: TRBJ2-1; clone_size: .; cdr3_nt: TGTGCCAGCAGTACCGGGACTAGCGGGAGGGGAGAGCAGTTCTTC; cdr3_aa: CASSTGTSGRGEQFF
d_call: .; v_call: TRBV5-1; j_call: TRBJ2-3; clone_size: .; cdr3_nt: TGCGCCAGCAGCTGGGGCGGGGCGGGAAAAGCAGATACGCAGTATTTT; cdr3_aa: CASSWGGAGKADTQYF
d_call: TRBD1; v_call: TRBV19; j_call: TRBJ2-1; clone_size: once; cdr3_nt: TGTGCCAGTAGTATAGGACAGGGTGGGCATGAGCAGTTCTTC; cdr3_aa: CASSIGQGGHEQFF
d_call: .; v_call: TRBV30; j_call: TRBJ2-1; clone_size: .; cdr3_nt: TGTGCCTGGAACCCGTACAAGACAGGCCCGTCTGAGTTCTTC; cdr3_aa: CAWNPYKTGPSEFF
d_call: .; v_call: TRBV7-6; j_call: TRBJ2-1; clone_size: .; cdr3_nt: TGTGCCAGCAGCCCGGCACTAGGGTATGAGCAGTTCTTC; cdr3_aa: CASSPALGYEQFF
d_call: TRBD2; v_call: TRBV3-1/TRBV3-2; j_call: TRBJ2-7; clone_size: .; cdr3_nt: TGTGCCAGCAGCCAAGATCAAGGTCACAGTGGGCGGGAGGGAGCCTACGAGCAGTACTTC; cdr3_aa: CASSQDQGHSGREGAYEQYF
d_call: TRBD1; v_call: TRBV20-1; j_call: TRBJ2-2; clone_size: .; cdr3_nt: TGCAGTGCTAGTAACCCTCAGGGGGAAGCCGGGGAGCTGTTTTTT; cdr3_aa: CSASNPQGEAGELFF
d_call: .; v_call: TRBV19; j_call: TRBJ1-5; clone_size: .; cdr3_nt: TGTGCCAGTAGGTACTCCCGTAGTTCGGGGGTCGGGGATCAGCCCCAGCATTTT; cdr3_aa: CASRYSRSSGVGDQPQHF
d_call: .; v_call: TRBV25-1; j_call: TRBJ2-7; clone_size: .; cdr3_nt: TGTGCCAGCAGTGAATTCCCCGGAGGGGCAAGAAACGAGCAGTACTTC; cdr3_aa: CASSEFPGGARNEQYF
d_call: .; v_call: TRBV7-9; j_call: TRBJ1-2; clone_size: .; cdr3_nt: TGTGCCAGCAGCATCATCCGTCCCGACACTAACTATGGCTACACCTTC; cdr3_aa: CASSIIRPDTNYGYTF
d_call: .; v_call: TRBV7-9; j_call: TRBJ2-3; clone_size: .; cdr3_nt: TGTGCCAGCAGCTTAATCCAGGGCACAGATACGCAGTATTTT; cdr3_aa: CASSLIQGTDTQYF
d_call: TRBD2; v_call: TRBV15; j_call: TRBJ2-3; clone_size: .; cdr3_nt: TGTGCCACCAGCAGAGACCCTAGCGGGACGATCACAGATACGCAGTATTTT; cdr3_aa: CATSRDPSGTITDTQYF
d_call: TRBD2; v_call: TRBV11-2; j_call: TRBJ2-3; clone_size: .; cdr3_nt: TGTGCCAGCAGCTTTTTAGCGGGGTCCCTACAAGTCACAGATACGCAGTATTTT; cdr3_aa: CASSFLAGSLQVTDTQYF
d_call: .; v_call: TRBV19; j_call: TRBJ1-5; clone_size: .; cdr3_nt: TGTGCCAGTAGTATCCCGACAGGAGGTCAGCCCCAGCATTTT; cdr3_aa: CASSIPTGGQPQHF
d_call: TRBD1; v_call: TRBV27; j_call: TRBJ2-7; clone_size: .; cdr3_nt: TGTGCCAGCAGTTACCGAGGACAGGCCGAGCAGTACTTC; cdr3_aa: CASSYRGQAEQYF
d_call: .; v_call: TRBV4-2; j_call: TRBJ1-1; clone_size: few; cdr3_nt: TGTGCCAGCAGCCCAGGACAGAATGACAACACTGAAGCTTTCTTT; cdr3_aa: CASSPGQNDNTEAFF
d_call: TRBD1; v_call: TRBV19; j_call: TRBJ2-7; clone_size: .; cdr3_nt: TGTGCCAGCAGTCCCGGGACAGGGAACTACGAGCAGTACTTC; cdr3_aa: CASSPGTGNYEQYF
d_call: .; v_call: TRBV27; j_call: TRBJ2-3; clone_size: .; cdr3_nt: TGTGCCAGCAGTTTATTCCAACAGGGCGGCACAGATACGCAGTATTTT; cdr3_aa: CASSLFQQGGTDTQYF
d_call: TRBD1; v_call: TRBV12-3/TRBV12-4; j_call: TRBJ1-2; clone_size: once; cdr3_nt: TGTGCCAGCACCCTGGGGAGACAGGGGGTCTACACCTTC; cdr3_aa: CASTLGRQGVYTF